Following are 30 T cell receptor beta chains from one sample sequenced in a study of T cells after yellow fever vaccination. TCRdb reprocessed the 5' RACE reads via MiXCR and lists one record per CDR3 protein. This table has 200,000 to 250,000 distinct CDR3 sequences, about 3% appearing once. The specimen comprised CD4+ T cells sorted from PBMCs, sampled 10 days after the yellow fever booster vaccination. Receptors originate from a man in his late teens or twenties who received the YFV17D yellow fever vaccine.

This clonotype was detected only a few times. The V gene is TRBV12-3 or TRBV12-4, the J gene TRBJ2-5; weak D call: TRBD1 (6 bases). This CDR3 has 13 residues. The V end was cut by 6 bases, the J end by 4 bases, with 12 bases between. The CDR3 loop is CASSHREGETQYF. The CDR3 nucleotides are TGTGCCAGCAGCCACAGGGAAGGAGAGACCCAGTACTTC.

Many counts were recorded for this clonotype. This chain links TRBV2 with TRBJ2-1; D gene ambiguous. CDR3 length: 12 residues. With 3 bases removed from V and 4 bases from J, the gap between germline ends came to 4 bases. The germline V gene encodes CDR1 SNHLY and CDR2 FYNNEI. The CDR3 DNA reads TGTGCCAGCAGTGACAGTTACAATGAGCAGTTCTTC. This gives the protein CASSDSYNEQFF.

This clonotype was detected many times. V usage is TRBV12-3 or TRBV12-4 and J usage is TRBJ2-1; TRBD1 might be the D (6 bases). V was clipped by 7 bases and J by 7 bases, with 14 bases between them. The CDR3 length is 13 residues. This CDR3 reads CASTRIQGNEQFF. The CDR3 region has the DNA TGTGCCAGCACCCGAATACAGGGAAATGAGCAGTTCTTC.

The V and J genes are TRBV4-3 and TRBJ2-2; TRBD1 matches 12 bases. Per the germline V gene, CDR1 is LGHNA and CDR2 is YSLEER. This CDR3 is built from 19 residues. The V and J ends lost 0 bases and 8 bases, in that order; junction bases with no gene match: 13. The DNA of the CDR3 is TGCGCCAGCAGCCAAGATGTGTTTTTGGGACAGGGGGCAGGTGGGGAGCTGTTTTTT. Amino acid sequence: CASSQDVFLGQGAGGELFF.

This clonotype was seen more than once but under ten times. The V gene is TRBV18, the J gene TRBJ1-5; 7 nucleotides agree with TRBD1. This CDR3 comprises 16 residues. CDR1 is KGHSH, CDR2 LQKENI, per germline. Losses at the gene ends were 5 bases for V and 7 bases for J; bases not matched to a gene: 14. The DNA for the CDR3 is TGTGCCAGCTCATCGGACACCAACAGGGGAGGACAGCCCCAGCATTTT. Protein: CASSSDTNRGGQPQHF. Drawing the rest from reference TRBV18 and TRBJ1-5, the complete variable domain is NAGVMQNPRHLVRRRGQEARLRCSPMKGHSHVYWYRQLPEEGLKFMVYLQKENIIDESGMPKERFSAEFPKEGPSILRIQQVVRGDSAAYFCASSSDTNRGGQPQHFGDGTRLSIL.

A few counts support this clonotype. This chain joins TRBV7-2 and TRBJ1-2; 7 bases are a match to TRBD1. V lost 2 bases to trimming and J lost 3 bases; unmatched junction nucleotides: 9. The CDR3 is made up of 16 amino acids. Germline-derived CDR1 and CDR2 are SGHTA and FQGNSA. CDR3 in amino acids: CASSLSGGQRHYGYTF. DNA for the CDR3: TGTGCCAGCAGCTTATCGGGGGGACAGAGACACTATGGCTACACCTTC. The full variable domain, with the rest looked up from reference TRBV7-2 and TRBJ1-2, is GAGVSQSPSNKVTEKGKDVELRCDPISGHTALYWYRQSLGQGLEFLIYFQGNSAPDKSGLPSDRFSAERTGGSVSTLTIQRTQQEDSAVYLCASSLSGGQRHYGYTFGSGTRLTVV.

This clonotype turned up a few times. V usage is TRBV5-1 and J usage is TRBJ1-4, with D perhaps matching TRBD1 (6 bases). Deletions cut 3 bases from V and 4 bases from J, with 19 bases between. Germline CDR1 and CDR2: SGHRS and YFSETQ. The CDR3 consists of 17 residues. CDR3 DNA: TGCGCCAGCAGCTGGAGCGCCCTTGGACAGATTAATGAAAAACTGTTTTTT. Residues: CASSWSALGQINEKLFF. The variable domain in full, with the rest retrieved from reference TRBV5-1 and TRBJ1-4, is KAGVTQTPRYLIKTRGQQVTLSCSPISGHRSVSWYQQTPGQGLQFLFEYFSETQRNKGNFPGRFSGRQFSNSRSEMNVSTLELGDSALYLCASSWSALGQINEKLFFGSGTQLSVL.

This clonotype was seen repeatedly, ten times or more. The chain employs TRBV28 and TRBJ1-5; maybe TRBD1 (6 bases). Germline V gene lookup returns CDR1 MDHEN and CDR2 SYDVKM. V lost 8 bases to trimming and J lost 0 bases, with 14 bases between them. The CDR3 loop spans 15 amino acids. The CDR3 is CASQTGDYSNQPQHF. The CDR3, as DNA: TGTGCCAGCCAGACAGGAGACTATAGCAATCAGCCCCAGCATTTT.

This clonotype was seen only a few times. The rearrangement joins TRBV7-2 to TRBJ1-5, with TRBD1 as a possible D gene (6 bases). There are 13 residues in the CDR3. CDR1 SGHTA and CDR2 FQGNSA come from the germline V gene. The V gene lost 8 bases and the J gene lost 1 base, with 9 bases spanning the gap. The CDR3 region is CASRGTSNQPQHF. In DNA form, the CDR3 reads TGTGCCAGCCGAGGGACAAGCAATCAGCCCCAGCATTTT.

There are many counts of this clonotype. This chain uses TRBV5-1 with TRBJ2-7; a possible D gene is TRBD2 (5 bases). The germline V gene encodes CDR1 SGHRS and CDR2 YFSETQ. The length of the CDR3 is 13 residues. Trimming left V 0 bases short and J 7 bases short, with 11 bases between. CDR3 sequence reads: CASSLELGGEQYV. The CDR3 DNA reads as TGCGCCAGCAGCTTGGAACTAGGTGGAGAGCAGTACGTC.

This chain uses TRBV11-3 with TRBJ2-4; 8 bases are shared with TRBD1. V lost 6 bases to trimming and J lost 0 bases; unmatched junction nucleotides: 7. This CDR3 is built from 16 residues. Germline V gives CDR1 SGHNT, CDR2 YENEEA. In DNA, the CDR3 is TGTGCCAGCAGTCAAGGGACAGGAATAGCCAAAAACATTCAGTACTTC. The encoded protein is CASSQGTGIAKNIQYF.

The sample holds many counts of this clonotype. This chain links TRBV28 with TRBJ1-2; maybe TRBD1 (6 bases). CDR3 length: 13 amino acids. The germline V and J ends were trimmed by 6 bases and 8 bases, with 16 bases remaining between them. CDR1 and CDR2 (germline): MDHEN, SYDVKM. CDR3 nucleotide sequence: TGTGCCAGCAGCCTCCGGGACAAACGAGGCTACACCTTC. Protein product: CASSLRDKRGYTF.

A few counts support this clonotype. This sequence joins TRBV4-1 and TRBJ2-3; D is perhaps TRBD1 (5 bases). The CDR3 loop spans 17 amino acids. V gave up 2 bases and J gave up 0 bases, with 15 bases separating them. Germline V gene lookup returns CDR1 MGHRA and CDR2 YSYEKL. The CDR3 DNA reads TGCGCCAGCAGCCAAACAGGAAGAACTACTAGCACAGATACGCAGTATTTT. The encoded protein is CASSQTGRTTSTDTQYF.

This clonotype occurred a few times. The V call is TRBV11-2, the J call TRBJ2-7; TRBD1 might be the D (7 bases). Trimming stripped 0 bases from V and 3 bases from J, with 12 bases between. The CDR3 is made up of 15 amino acids. Germline V gene lookup returns CDR1 SGHAT and CDR2 FQNNGV. CDR3 protein: CASSLDFRGDYEQYF. CDR3 in DNA: TGTGCCAGCAGCTTAGATTTCAGGGGGGACTACGAGCAGTACTTC.

This clonotype has at least ten counts. The CDR3 loop is CASSSPAETQYF. As DNA, the CDR3 is TGTGCCAGCAGCTCTCCCGCTGAGACCCAGTACTTC. The V gene is TRBV7-2, the J gene TRBJ2-5; D is unclear. Germline CDR1 and CDR2: SGHTA and FQGNSA. The CDR3 sequence is 12 residues long. Trimming removed 4 bases from V and 5 bases from J, with 8 bases in between. Based on the CDR3 plus reference TRBV7-2 and TRBJ2-5, the full variable domain is GAGVSQSPSNKVTEKGKDVELRCDPISGHTALYWYRQSLGQGLEFLIYFQGNSAPDKSGLPSDRFSAERTGGSVSTLTIQRTQQEDSAVYLCASSSPAETQYFGPGTRLLVL.

This clonotype was detected many times. V is TRBV5-5 and J is TRBJ1-5; no clear D gene. In germline, CDR1 is SGHKS, CDR2 YYEKEE (reference sequence). V was pared by 1 base and J by 6 bases, with 2 bases between. This CDR3 is 11 amino acids long. The CDR3 DNA reads TGTGCCAGCAGCTTGAGTCAGCCCCAGCATTTT. It specifies CASSLSQPQHF. Filled out from reference TRBV5-5 and TRBJ1-5, the complete variable domain reads DAGVTQSPTHLIKTRGQQVTLRCSPISGHKSVSWYQQVLGQGPQFIFQYYEKEERGRGNFPDRFSARQFPNYSSELNVNALLLGDSALYLCASSLSQPQHFGDGTRLSIL.

This clonotype has at least ten counts. This rearrangement joins TRBV5-1 to TRBJ1-1; weak D call: TRBD1 (5 bases). V dropped 3 bases and J dropped 4 bases, with 16 bases sitting between them. Germline lookup yields CDR1 SGHRS and CDR2 YFSETQ. The CDR3 has 15 amino acids. CDR3 DNA sequence: TGCGCCAGCAGCTGGGGGGGGGAGTCAAGCACTGAAGCTTTCTTT. Encoded protein: CASSWGGESSTEAFF.

Ten or more counts support this clonotype. The chain combines TRBV29-1 with TRBJ2-3, with D unresolved. Trimming removed 5 bases from V and 8 bases from J, with 17 bases in between. Germline V gene data show CDR1 as SQVTM and CDR2 as ANQGSEA. This CDR3 comprises 13 residues. CDR3 residues: CSVSPTRSPTQYF. DNA for the CDR3: TGCAGCGTTTCTCCAACTCGGTCCCCTACGCAGTATTTT.

This clonotype was found a few times. The chain recombines TRBV3-1 with TRBJ2-3; D is ambiguous. V was clipped by 0 bases and J by 2 bases, with 9 bases between them. The CDR3 length is 15 residues. Germline CDR1 and CDR2: LGHDT and YNNKEL (reference sequence). For the CDR3, the DNA is TGTGCCAGCAGCCAAGACGGGTGGGTCACAGATACGCAGTATTTT. Protein product: CASSQDGWVTDTQYF.

The sample holds many counts of this clonotype. This chain joins TRBV5-1 and TRBJ2-7, with TRBD1 identical over 9 bases. The junction had 4 bases not matched to a gene; V was cut back by 0 bases and J by 3 bases. The germline gives CDR1 SGHRS, CDR2 YFSETQ. The CDR3 is made up of 15 amino acids. Written as DNA, the CDR3 is TGCGCCAGCAGCTTGGCCCCGGGACAGGGCTACGAGCAGTACGTC. Translated: CASSLAPGQGYEQYV.

The V call is TRBV29-1, the J call TRBJ1-5; no definite D call. This CDR3 spans 14 amino acids. The V end was cut by 4 bases, the J end by 2 bases, with 12 bases between. Per the germline V gene, CDR1 is SQVTM and CDR2 is ANQGSEA. DNA of the CDR3: TGCAGCGTTGCGGAGGGAGGAGGCAATCAGCCCCAGCATTTT. Protein product: CSVAEGGGNQPQHF.

This clonotype was seen a few times. The rearrangement joins TRBV29-1 to TRBJ2-5; possible D gene TRBD2, 6 bases. The CDR3 contains 11 residues. The V gene's germline CDR1 is SQVTM and CDR2 ANQGSEA. V was trimmed by 4 bases and J by 5 bases, leaving 8 bases between them. The CDR3 DNA sequence: TGCAGCGTTGTTGGGGGGGAGACCCAGTACTTC. Its protein product is CSVVGGETQYF.

This clonotype was recorded many times. The chain joins TRBV27 to TRBJ2-2; D call uncertain. The length of the CDR3 is 15 residues. Trimming stripped 5 bases from V and 0 bases from J, with 10 bases between. Germline V gives CDR1 MNHEY, CDR2 SMNVEV (reference sequence). CDR3 DNA: TGTGCCAGCAGTACCAATGGGCCGAACACCGGGGAGCTGTTTTTT. Protein product: CASSTNGPNTGELFF.

At least ten counts were recorded for this clonotype. This chain links TRBV6-2 or TRBV6-3 with TRBJ2-5; tentative D call: TRBD2 (5 bases). In germline, CDR1 is MNHEY, CDR2 SVGEGT. The V and J ends lost 6 bases and 4 bases respectively, with 18 bases between them. The CDR3 totals 15 residues. CDR3 sequence: CASRYPPGIGETQYF. CDR3 sequence (DNA): TGTGCCAGCAGATATCCTCCGGGGATAGGAGAGACCCAGTACTTC.

At least ten counts were recorded for this clonotype. The CDR3 region is CASSSPPYEQYF. In DNA form, the CDR3 reads TGTGCCAGCAGCTCGCCCCCCTACGAGCAGTACTTC. The chain employs TRBV7-6 and TRBJ2-7, with no clear D. V shed 4 bases and J shed 2 bases, with 6 bases lying between them. Germline V gene sequence: CDR1 SGHVS, CDR2 FNYEAQ. The CDR3 is made up of 12 amino acids.

This clonotype was seen ten or more times. V and J are TRBV29-1 and TRBJ1-5; D possibly corresponds to TRBD1 (5 bases). V lost 5 bases, J lost 4 bases, and 9 bases lay in between. Germline V CDR1 and CDR2: SQVTM, ANQGSEA. This CDR3 contains 12 residues. CDR3 amino acids: CSVQGENQPQHF. In DNA, the CDR3 is TGCAGCGTTCAGGGTGAAAATCAGCCCCAGCATTTT.

This clonotype was counted many times. V gene TRBV12-3 or TRBV12-4 combines with J gene TRBJ1-3; tentative D call: TRBD1 (5 bases). V lost 6 bases and J lost 3, with 12 bases in between. The CDR3 is 14 residues long. In nucleotides, the CDR3 is TGTGCCAGCAGGCCTCAGGGTAGTGGAAACACCATATATTTT. Translating gives CASRPQGSGNTIYF.

This clonotype was found many times. The chain combines TRBV12-3 or TRBV12-4 with TRBJ1-2, with TRBD1 as a possible D gene (5 bases). The germline V and J ends were trimmed by 1 base and 4 bases, with 7 bases remaining between them. The CDR3 consists of 13 residues. The CDR3, as DNA: TGTGCCAGCAGTTTAGGGAGGGGCTATGGCTACACCTTC. It is translated as CASSLGRGYGYTF.

The rearrangement joins TRBV12-3 or TRBV12-4 to TRBJ1-1; D unresolved. Trimming took off 3 bases at V and 3 bases at J, with 11 bases between the two ends. CDR3 length: 14 residues. Here the CDR3 reads CASSFDLGDTEAFF. In DNA form, the CDR3 reads TGTGCCAGCAGTTTTGATTTGGGAGACACTGAAGCTTTCTTT.

V gene TRBV3-1 combines with J gene TRBJ1-1; D gene uncertain. Trimming cost V 4 bases and J 3 bases, with 9 bases left between them. The V gene's germline CDR1 is LGHDT and CDR2 YNNKEL (reference sequence). This CDR3 is 13 amino acids long. The CDR3 protein is CASSPLWDTEAFF. The DNA for the CDR3 is TGTGCCAGCAGCCCGCTTTGGGACACTGAAGCTTTCTTT.